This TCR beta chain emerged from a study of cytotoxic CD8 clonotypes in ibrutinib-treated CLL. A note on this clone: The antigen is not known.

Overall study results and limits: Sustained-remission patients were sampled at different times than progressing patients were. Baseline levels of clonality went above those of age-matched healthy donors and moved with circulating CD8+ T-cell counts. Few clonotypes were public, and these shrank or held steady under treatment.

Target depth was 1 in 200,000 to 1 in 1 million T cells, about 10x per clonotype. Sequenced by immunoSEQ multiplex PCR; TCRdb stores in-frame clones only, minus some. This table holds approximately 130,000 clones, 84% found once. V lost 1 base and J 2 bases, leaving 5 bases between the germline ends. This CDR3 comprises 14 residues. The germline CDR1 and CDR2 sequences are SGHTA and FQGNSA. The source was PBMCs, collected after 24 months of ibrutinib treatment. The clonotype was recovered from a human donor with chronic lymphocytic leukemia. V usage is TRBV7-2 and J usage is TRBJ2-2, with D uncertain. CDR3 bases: TGTGCCAGCAGCTTAGGGTTCAACACCGGGGAGCTGTTTTTT. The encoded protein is CASSLGFNTGELFF. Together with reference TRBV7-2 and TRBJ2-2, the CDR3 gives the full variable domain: GAGVSQSPSNKVTEKGKDVELRCDPISGHTALYWYRQSLGQGLEFLIYFQGNSAPDKSGLPSDRFSAERTGGSVSTLTIQRTQQEDSAVYLCASSLGFNTGELFFGEGSRLTVL.